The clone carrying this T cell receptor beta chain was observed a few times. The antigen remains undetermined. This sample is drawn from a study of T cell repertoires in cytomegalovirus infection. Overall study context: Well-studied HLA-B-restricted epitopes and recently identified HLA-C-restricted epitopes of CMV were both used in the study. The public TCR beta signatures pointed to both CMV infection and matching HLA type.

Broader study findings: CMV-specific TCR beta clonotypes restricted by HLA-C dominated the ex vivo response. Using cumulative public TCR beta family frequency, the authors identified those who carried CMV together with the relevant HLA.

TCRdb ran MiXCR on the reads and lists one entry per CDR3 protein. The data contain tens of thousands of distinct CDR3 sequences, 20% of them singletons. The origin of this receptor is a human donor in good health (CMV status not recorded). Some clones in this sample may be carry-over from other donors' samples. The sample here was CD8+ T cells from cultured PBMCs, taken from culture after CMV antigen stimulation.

The CDR3 reads CASSPPQGNTEAFF. CDR3 coding DNA: TGTGCCAGCAGCCCCCCTCAAGGGAACACTGAAGCTTTCTTT. The V and J genes are TRBV7-9 and TRBJ1-1; no clear D gene. This CDR3 has 14 amino acids. Trimming took 5 bases from V and 1 from J, leaving 11 bases between them. Germline V gene sequence: CDR1 SEHNR, CDR2 FQNEAQ (reference sequence).